The text below deals with one TCR beta chain. The data were taken from a study of technical replicates of blood from a few donors. Only in-frame clones appear in the TCRdb table, and some are missing; sequencing was by immunoSEQ multiplex PCR. Here the sample spans tens of thousands of clones, over 95% being singletons. Sequencing was performed on T cells isolated from PBMCs. The source is a human donor in good health.

The CDR3: CASSQDPEISEQFF. CDR3 DNA: TGCGCCAGCAGCCAAGACCCCGAGATAAGTGAGCAGTTCTTC. The chain has TRBV4-1 and TRBJ2-1; D remains ambiguous. This CDR3 contains 14 residues. CDR1 is MGHRA and CDR2 is YSYEKL in the germline V gene. V lost 0 bases to trimming and J lost 9 bases, with 12 bases between them.